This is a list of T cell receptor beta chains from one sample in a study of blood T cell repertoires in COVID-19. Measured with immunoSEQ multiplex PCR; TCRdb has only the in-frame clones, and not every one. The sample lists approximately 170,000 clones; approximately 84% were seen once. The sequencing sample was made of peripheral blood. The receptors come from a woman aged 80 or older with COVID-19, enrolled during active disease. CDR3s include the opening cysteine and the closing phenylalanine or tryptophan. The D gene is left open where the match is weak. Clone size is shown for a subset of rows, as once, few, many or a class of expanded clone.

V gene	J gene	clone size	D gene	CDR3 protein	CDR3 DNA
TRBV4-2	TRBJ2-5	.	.	CASSQGTFAGRVETQYF	TGTGCCAGCAGCCAGGGTACTTTTGCGGGAAGGGTAGAGACCCAGTACTTC
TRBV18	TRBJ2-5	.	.	CASQKGDYETQYF	TGTGCCAGCCAAAAGGGGGATTATGAGACCCAGTACTTC
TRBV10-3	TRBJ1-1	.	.	CAISALNTEAFF	TGTGCCATCAGTGCGTTGAACACTGAAGCTTTCTTT
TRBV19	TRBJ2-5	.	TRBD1	CASSIGRGMETQYF	TGTGCCAGTAGTATAGGCAGGGGGATGGAGACCCAGTACTTC
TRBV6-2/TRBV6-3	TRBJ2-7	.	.	CASSSTRGNEQYF	TGTGCCAGCAGTTCTACTCGGGGAAACGAGCAGTACTTC
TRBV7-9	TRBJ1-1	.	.	CAILEDRNTEAFF	TGTGCCATCTTAGAGGACAGGAACACTGAAGCTTTCTTT
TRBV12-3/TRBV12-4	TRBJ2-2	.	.	CASSPLQTGELFF	TGTGCCAGCAGTCCTCTACAGACCGGGGAGCTGTTTTTT
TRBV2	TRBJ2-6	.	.	CASRQASGANVLTF	TGTGCCAGCAGACAGGCTTCGGGGGCCAACGTCCTGACTTTC
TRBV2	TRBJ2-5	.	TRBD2	CASMGTSGETQYF	TGTGCCAGCATGGGGACTAGCGGAGAGACCCAGTACTTC
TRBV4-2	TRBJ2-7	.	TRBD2	CASSQDAGRMNEQYF	TGTGCCAGCAGCCAAGATGCCGGGAGGATGAACGAGCAGTACTTC
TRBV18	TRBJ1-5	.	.	CASSQYRQDNQPQHF	TGTGCCAGCTCACAATACCGCCAGGACAATCAGCCCCAGCATTTT
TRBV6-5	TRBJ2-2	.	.	CASSYTGGDTGELFF	TGTGCCAGCAGTTACACAGGGGGGGACACCGGGGAGCTGTTTTTT
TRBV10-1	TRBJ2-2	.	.	CASPEGHVGGGRTGELFF	TGCGCCAGCCCGGAGGGACACGTGGGGGGAGGGCGCACCGGGGAGCTGTTTTTT
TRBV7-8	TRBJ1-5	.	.	CASSSIPGNNQPQHF	TGTGCCAGCAGCTCAATACCGGGGAATAATCAGCCCCAGCATTTT
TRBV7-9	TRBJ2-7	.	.	CASSRVGSSYEQYF	TGTGCCAGCAGCCGAGTGGGGAGTTCCTACGAGCAGTACTTC
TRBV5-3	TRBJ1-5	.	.	CARSQTDRYNQPQHF	TGTGCCAGAAGCCAGACGGACAGATACAATCAGCCCCAGCATTTT
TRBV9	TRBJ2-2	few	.	CASSKVDISGELFF	TGTGCCAGCAGCAAAGTAGACATATCCGGGGAGCTGTTTTTT
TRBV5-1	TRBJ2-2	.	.	CANSWGDFRNTGELFF	TGCGCCAACAGCTGGGGGGACTTCCGGAACACCGGGGAGCTGTTTTTT
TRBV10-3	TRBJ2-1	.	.	CAIDPGYFNNEQFF	TGTGCCATCGACCCAGGGTATTTCAACAATGAGCAGTTCTTC
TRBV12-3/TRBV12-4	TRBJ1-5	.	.	CASSLQEGQPQHF	TGTGCCAGCAGCTTACAGGAGGGCCAGCCCCAGCATTTT
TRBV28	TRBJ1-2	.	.	CASSLLPGLGYGYTF	TGTGCCAGCAGTTTATTACCAGGCTTGGGCTATGGCTACACCTTC
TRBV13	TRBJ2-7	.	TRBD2	CASSSTSGRTREQYF	TGTGCCAGCAGCTCGACTAGCGGGAGGACCCGCGAGCAGTACTTC
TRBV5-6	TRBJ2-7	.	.	CASSYTPGTSYEQYF	TGTGCCAGCAGCTATACGCCCGGGACATCCTACGAGCAGTACTTC
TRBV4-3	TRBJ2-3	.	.	CASSQDTSSTDTQYF	TGCGCCAGCAGCCAAGATACTTCCAGCACAGATACGCAGTATTTT
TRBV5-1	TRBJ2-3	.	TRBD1	CASTIPGQGTYTQYF	TGCGCCAGCACCATCCCGGGACAGGGTACTTATACGCAGTATTTT
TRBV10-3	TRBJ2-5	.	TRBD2	CAIRGGETQYF	TGTGCCATCAGGGGAGGGGAGACCCAGTACTTC
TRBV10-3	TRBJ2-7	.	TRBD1	CAISGTGGITYEQYF	TGTGCCATCAGTGGGACAGGGGGCATTACGTACGAGCAGTACTTC
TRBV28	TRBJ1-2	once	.	CASSYRAYYGYTF	TGTGCCAGCAGTTACAGGGCTTACTATGGCTACACCTTC
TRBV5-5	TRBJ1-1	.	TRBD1	CASSLPGGAEAFF	TGTGCCAGCAGCTTGCCAGGGGGCGCTGAAGCTTTCTTT
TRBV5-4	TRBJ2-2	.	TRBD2	CASSSGGSNTGELFF	TGTGCCAGCAGCTCGGGGGGGAGCAACACCGGGGAGCTGTTTTTT
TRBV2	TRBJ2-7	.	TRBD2	CASSLTSGGHSYEQYF	TGTGCCAGCAGTTTAACTAGCGGGGGCCACTCCTACGAGCAGTACTTC
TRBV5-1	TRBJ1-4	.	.	CASSPMGLATNEKLFF	TGCGCCAGCAGCCCGATGGGACTTGCAACTAATGAAAAACTGTTTTTT
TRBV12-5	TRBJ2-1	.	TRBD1	CASGPNTGVTYNEQFF	TGTGCTAGTGGCCCTAACACAGGGGTCACCTACAATGAGCAGTTCTTC
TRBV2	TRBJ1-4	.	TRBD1	CASSGRQGDEKLFF	TGTGCCAGCAGTGGGAGGCAGGGGGATGAAAAACTGTTTTTT
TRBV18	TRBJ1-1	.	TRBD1	CASSRTGGAEAFF	TGTGCCAGCTCACGTACAGGGGGGGCTGAAGCTTTCTTT
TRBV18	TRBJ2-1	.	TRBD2	CASSPTDRRGGEQFF	TGTGCCAGCTCCCCCACAGACAGGCGGGGGGGTGAGCAGTTCTTC
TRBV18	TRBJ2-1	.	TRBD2	CASSPRTGGYNEQFF	TGTGCCAGCTCACCCCGGACCGGGGGGTACAATGAGCAGTTCTTC
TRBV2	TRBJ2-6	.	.	CASSDGDLANVLTF	TGTGCCAGCAGTGATGGAGATTTGGCCAACGTCCTGACTTTC
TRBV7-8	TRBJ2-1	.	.	CASSSTSGYNEQFF	TGTGCCAGCAGCTCTACGAGTGGCTACAATGAGCAGTTCTTC
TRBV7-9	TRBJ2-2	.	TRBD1	CASSLVQGMGTGELFF	TGTGCCAGCAGCTTAGTACAGGGGATGGGGACCGGGGAGCTGTTTTTT
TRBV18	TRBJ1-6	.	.	CASSPAGAYNSPLHF	TGTGCCAGCTCACCCGCGGGAGCCTATAATTCACCCCTCCACTTT
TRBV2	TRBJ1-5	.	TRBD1	CASSGTGGNQPQHF	TGTGCCAGCAGTGGAACAGGGGGCAATCAGCCCCAGCATTTT
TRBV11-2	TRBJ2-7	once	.	CASSPWDTEINEQYF	TGTGCCAGCAGCCCCTGGGACACGGAAATCAACGAGCAGTACTTC
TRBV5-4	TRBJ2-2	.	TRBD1	CASSGYRGIDTGELFF	TGTGCCAGCAGCGGGTACAGGGGTATTGACACCGGGGAGCTGTTTTTT
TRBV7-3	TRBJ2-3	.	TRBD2	CASSLGRGGLTDTQYF	TGTGCCAGCAGCTTAGGACGGGGGGGCCTGACAGATACGCAGTATTTT
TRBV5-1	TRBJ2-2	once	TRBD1	CASSLTGGANTGELFF	TGCGCCAGCAGCCTGACAGGGGGCGCGAACACCGGGGAGCTGTTTTTT
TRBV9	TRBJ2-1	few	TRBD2	CASSSFSGSSYNEQFF	TGTGCCAGCAGCTCCTTTAGCGGGAGCTCCTACAATGAGCAGTTCTTC
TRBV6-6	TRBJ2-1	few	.	CASSPPGKGEQFF	TGTGCCAGCAGCCCCCCCGGGAAGGGTGAGCAGTTCTTC
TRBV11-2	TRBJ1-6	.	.	CASSSTRNNSPLHF	TGTGCCAGCAGCTCGACAAGGAATAATTCACCCCTCCACTTT
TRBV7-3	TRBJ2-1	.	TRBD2	CASSPPERGGSYNEQFF	TGTGCCAGCAGCCCCCCCGAGCGGGGGGGCTCCTACAATGAGCAGTTCTTC
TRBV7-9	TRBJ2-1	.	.	CASSLAGPTDEQFF	TGTGCCAGCAGCTTGGCGGGACCGACAGATGAGCAGTTCTTC
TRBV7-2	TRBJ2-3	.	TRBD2	CASSLGLGLAGTSTDTQYF	TGTGCCAGCAGCTTAGGGCTAGGACTAGCGGGCACTAGCACAGATACGCAGTATTTT
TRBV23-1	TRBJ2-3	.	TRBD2	CASKRDTDTQYF	TGCGCCAGCAAGCGGGATACTGATACGCAGTATTTT
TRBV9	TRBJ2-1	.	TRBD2	CASSVAGTSGRRNEQFF	TGTGCCAGCAGCGTAGCCGGGACTAGCGGGAGGAGGAATGAGCAGTTCTTC
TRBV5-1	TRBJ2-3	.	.	CAGHDSSDGDTQYF	TGCGCCGGTCACGACTCGTCAGATGGGGATACGCAGTATTTT
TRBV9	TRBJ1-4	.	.	CASSVLSRGEKLFF	TGTGCCAGCAGCGTACTCTCTCGGGGGGAAAAACTGTTTTTT
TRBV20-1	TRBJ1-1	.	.	CSASGQLNTEAFF	TGCAGTGCTAGTGGACAGCTGAACACTGAAGCTTTCTTT
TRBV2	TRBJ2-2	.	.	CASSPRTANTGELFF	TGTGCCAGCAGCCCCCGCACAGCGAACACCGGGGAGCTGTTTTTT